These T cell receptor beta chains were read from a single sample in a study of CD8 T cells in Susac syndrome. One entry per CDR3 protein, called by TCRdb with MiXCR from the immunoSEQ multiplex PCR reads. Here the sample spans about 200,000 distinct CDR3 sequences, roughly 95% being singletons. The sequenced sample was CD4+ T cells from PBMCs. The receptors were gathered from a human donor in good health. CDR3s include the opening cysteine and the closing phenylalanine or tryptophan. D genes are given only for firm matches. Clone size is not always given. Where it is, it says once, few, many or a class for expanded clones.

TRBV11-2	15	NA	TRBJ2-1	NA	TGTGCCAGCAGCTTAGCGGGAGATTTAGACTATGAGCAGTTCTTC	CASSLAGDLDYEQFF
TRBV12-3/TRBV12-4	15	NA	TRBJ1-6	NA	TGTGCCAGCACCCGACAGGCCTTTAATAATTCACCCCTCCACTTT	CASTRQAFNNSPLHF
TRBV29-1	12	NA	TRBJ2-2	NA	TGCAGCGGAAGGGAGAACACCGGGGAGCTGTTTTTT	CSGRENTGELFF
TRBV24-1	16	NA	TRBJ2-2	NA	TGTGCCACCAGTGCCTCTTCTCCCCCCTACACCGGGGAGCTGTTTTTT	CATSASSPPYTGELFF
TRBV18	15	NA	TRBJ2-5	NA	TGTGCCAGCTCACCACCTAGTCAAGAGAAAGAGACCCAGTACTTC	CASSPPSQEKETQYF
TRBV13	14	NA	TRBJ2-3	NA	TGTGCCTCGAAAGAGGGGGGGCAGACAGATACGCAGTATTTT	CASKEGGQTDTQYF
TRBV5-1	13	NA	TRBJ2-1	TRBD1	TGCGCCAGCAGCTGGGACAGAGAGAATGAGCAGTTCTTC	CASSWDRENEQFF
TRBV29-1	13	NA	TRBJ1-5	TRBD1	TGCAGCGTTGCGGACAGGGCGTTGCAGCCCCAGCATTTT	CSVADRALQPQHF
TRBV20-1	14	NA	TRBJ2-7	TRBD1	TGCAGTGCTACCAGGACAGGGGGCTCCTACGAGCAGTACTTC	CSATRTGGSYEQYF
TRBV20-1	14	NA	TRBJ2-1	NA	TGCAGTGCCTTGGCGGGGAAATCCTACAATGAGCAGTTCTTC	CSALAGKSYNEQFF
TRBV4-3	18	NA	TRBJ1-2	NA	TGCGCCAGCAGCCAAGAAGTTCGGGGGGCTGGGTCTAACTATGGCTACACCTTC	CASSQEVRGAGSNYGYTF
TRBV3-1	12	NA	TRBJ2-2	NA	TGTGCCAGCAGCCCCATAGCCGGGGAGCTGTTTTTT	CASSPIAGELFF
TRBV20-1	14	NA	TRBJ2-3	NA	TGCAGTGCGGGACCTCCGGTTAGCACAGATACGCAGTATTTT	CSAGPPVSTDTQYF
TRBV3-1	15	NA	TRBJ2-1	NA	TGTGCCAGCAGCCAAGATCAGGGTGCCCACAATGAGCAGTTCTTC	CASSQDQGAHNEQFF
TRBV3-1	12	NA	TRBJ1-5	NA	TGTGCCAGCAGCCAAGATGGGCAGCCCCAGCATTTT	CASSQDGQPQHF
TRBV27	13	NA	TRBJ2-1	NA	TGTGCCAGCATGGCAGGGATAAACAATGAGCAGTTCTTC	CASMAGINNEQFF
TRBV4-1	14	NA	TRBJ2-3	NA	TGCGCCAGCCATGGACGGGGGGCGTCAGATACGCAGTATTTT	CASHGRGASDTQYF
TRBV3-1	13	NA	TRBJ2-2	NA	TGTGCCAGCAGCTCCCGGGACGGGGGGGAGCTGTTTTTT	CASSSRDGGELFF
TRBV28	12	NA	TRBJ2-3	TRBD2	TGTGCCAGCCGAACTAGCGGGGAGGAGTGGTATTTT	CASRTSGEEWYF
TRBV9	14	NA	TRBJ2-3	NA	TGTGCCAGCAGCGCCGGACTGATCACAGATACGCAGTATTTT	CASSAGLITDTQYF
TRBV12-3/TRBV12-4	15	NA	TRBJ2-6	TRBD1	TGTGCCAGCAGTTTTGGGACAGCAGGGGCCAACGTCCTGACTTTC	CASSFGTAGANVLTF
TRBV6-5	13	NA	TRBJ2-5	NA	TGTGCCAGCAGCCTAGACCGCTCAGAGACCCAGTACTTC	CASSLDRSETQYF
TRBV4-1	15	NA	TRBJ2-7	TRBD2	TGCGCCAGCAGCCAGCTAGCGGGGGGGCTAGACGAGCAGTACTTC	CASSQLAGGLDEQYF
TRBV5-1	14	NA	TRBJ1-2	NA	TGCGCCAGCAGCTTGCAGGACTACGGCTATGGCTACACCTTC	CASSLQDYGYGYTF
TRBV12-3/TRBV12-4	12	NA	TRBJ2-1	NA	TGTGCCAGCAGCCCCTACCGGAATGAGCAGTTCTTC	CASSPYRNEQFF
TRBV6-5	14	NA	TRBJ1-6	NA	TGTGCCAGCACCGACAGAGGAAGGGGTTCACCCCTCCACTTT	CASTDRGRGSPLHF
TRBV5-1	15	NA	TRBJ1-2	NA	TGCGCCAGCAGCTTCTGGGCCGGGGCCTCCTATGGCTACACCTTC	CASSFWAGASYGYTF
TRBV12-3/TRBV12-4	12	NA	TRBJ1-1	NA	TGTGCCAGCAGTTTGGGCCCCACTGAAGCTTTCTTT	CASSLGPTEAFF
TRBV5-1	13	NA	TRBJ2-7	NA	TGCGCCAGCAGCTTGGAAGAGGCCTACGAGCAGTACTTC	CASSLEEAYEQYF
TRBV24-1	12	NA	TRBJ1-5	NA	TGTGCCACCAGTGAGAGCGATCAGCCCCAGCATTTT	CATSESDQPQHF
TRBV20-1	15	NA	TRBJ1-2	NA	TGCAGTGCTAGAGATTGGAGCGGGCAGGGCTATGGCTACACCTTC	CSARDWSGQGYGYTF
TRBV20-1	15	NA	TRBJ1-5	NA	TGCAGTGCTGCCCTCGGGGCCAGCACGGGTCAGCCCCAGCATTTT	CSAALGASTGQPQHF
TRBV29-1	13	once	TRBJ2-5	NA	TGCAGCGTGATTGACAGTGGGCCGGAGACCCAGTACTTC	CSVIDSGPETQYF
TRBV12-3/TRBV12-4	14	NA	TRBJ1-1	NA	TGTGCCAGCAGTTCAGGCAGGGTCGGCACTGAAGCTTTCTTT	CASSSGRVGTEAFF
TRBV27	13	NA	TRBJ1-1	NA	TGTGCCAGCGGTAGACACTTGAACACTGAAGCTTTCTTT	CASGRHLNTEAFF
TRBV3-1	14	NA	TRBJ1-5	NA	TGTGCCAGCAGCCAAGATCGGGGGTGTCAGCCCCAGCATTTT	CASSQDRGCQPQHF
TRBV29-1	14	NA	TRBJ2-6	NA	TGCAGCGTCTCAGGAGATTCTGGGGCCAACGTCCTGACTTTC	CSVSGDSGANVLTF
TRBV24-1	13	NA	TRBJ1-5	NA	TGTGCCACCAGCAGGGACCAGGATCAGCCCCAGCATTTT	CATSRDQDQPQHF
TRBV30	11	NA	TRBJ1-2	NA	TGTGCCTGGGGGGGCGGCTATGGCTACACCTTC	CAWGGGYGYTF
TRBV6-1	17	once	TRBJ1-6	NA	TGTGCCAGCAGTGGAGCGCGACCCTTCGAATACAATTCACCCCTCCACTTT	CASSGARPFEYNSPLHF
TRBV5-1	14	NA	TRBJ2-3	TRBD2	TGCGCCAGCAGCAGGGCTAGCGGGGCAGATACGCAGTATTTT	CASSRASGADTQYF
TRBV12-3/TRBV12-4	13	NA	TRBJ1-4	NA	TGTGCCAGCAGCCGTGGGGCAAATGAAAAACTGTTTTTT	CASSRGANEKLFF
TRBV20-1	14	NA	TRBJ1-5	NA	TGCAGTGCAATTACTTCACAGGGTTTTCAGCCCCAGCATTTT	CSAITSQGFQPQHF
TRBV19	12	NA	TRBJ1-1	NA	TGTGCCAGTAGTATGGGGTACACTGAAGCTTTCTTT	CASSMGYTEAFF
TRBV27	15	NA	TRBJ1-5	NA	TGTGCCAGCAGGTCTTCGGGGCTTGGGAATCAGCCCCAGCATTTT	CASRSSGLGNQPQHF
TRBV20-1	12	NA	TRBJ1-1	TRBD1	TGCGCGCAGGGGGGGACGAACACTGAAGCTTTCTTT	CAQGGTNTEAFF
TRBV12-3/TRBV12-4	15	once	TRBJ2-2	TRBD2	TGTGCCAGCAGTTTAGGAGGGCTAGCGGCCGGGGAGCTGTTTTTT	CASSLGGLAAGELFF
TRBV12-3/TRBV12-4	12	NA	TRBJ2-5	NA	TGTGCCAGCAGTCGAGGCGGCAGAACCCAGTACTTC	CASSRGGRTQYF
TRBV3-1	13	NA	TRBJ2-2	NA	TGTGCCAGCAGCCCCCAAGTAACCGGGGAGCTGTTTTTT	CASSPQVTGELFF
TRBV20-1	13	NA	TRBJ1-2	TRBD1	TGCAGTGCTAGCCACGACAGGGGGGATGGCTACACCTTC	CSASHDRGDGYTF
TRBV3-1	11	once	TRBJ2-5	NA	TGTGCCAGCAGCCGCTCCAGCAGCCAGTACTTC	CASSRSSSQYF
TRBV29-1	15	NA	TRBJ2-1	NA	TGCAGCGTTGCCCCGAACAAAGGGAGCCACAATGAGCAGTTCTTC	CSVAPNKGSHNEQFF
TRBV28	14	NA	TRBJ2-4	TRBD2	TGTGCCAGCACACCTCCCGGGGGGGGAAACATTCAGTACTTC	CASTPPGGGNIQYF
TRBV20-1	15	NA	TRBJ1-5	NA	TGCAGTGCGAGAGGGGGGGCATGGGATAATCAGCCCCAGCATTTT	CSARGGAWDNQPQHF
TRBV24-1	16	NA	TRBJ2-3	TRBD2	TGTGCCACCAGTGACGGCCGCGGGGGGCCCACAGATACGCAGTATTTT	CATSDGRGGPTDTQYF
TRBV24-1	18	NA	TRBJ2-1	NA	TGTGCCACCAGTGATAATAGGGGGGCGGGAGCCGGCTACAATGAGCAGTTCTTC	CATSDNRGAGAGYNEQFF
TRBV24-1	12	NA	TRBJ2-3	NA	TGTGCCACCAGTGATTTGTCGCATACGCAGTATTTT	CATSDLSHTQYF
TRBV12-3/TRBV12-4	13	NA	TRBJ1-6	NA	TGTGCCAGCAGTTTGGGGGAGCAAGCATCCCTCCACTTT	CASSLGEQASLHF